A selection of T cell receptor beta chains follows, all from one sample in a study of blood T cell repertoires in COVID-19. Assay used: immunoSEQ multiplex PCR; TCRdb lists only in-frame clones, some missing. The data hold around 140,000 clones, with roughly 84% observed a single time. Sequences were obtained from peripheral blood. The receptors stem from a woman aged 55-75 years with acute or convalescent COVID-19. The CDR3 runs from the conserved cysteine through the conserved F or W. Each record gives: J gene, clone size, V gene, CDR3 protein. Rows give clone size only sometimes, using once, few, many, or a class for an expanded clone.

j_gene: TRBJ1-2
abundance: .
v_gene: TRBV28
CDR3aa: CASSFGAGGYGYTF

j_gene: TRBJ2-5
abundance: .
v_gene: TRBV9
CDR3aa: CASSVEGVETQYF

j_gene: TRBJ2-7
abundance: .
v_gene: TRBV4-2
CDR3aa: CASSQATSGMYEQYF

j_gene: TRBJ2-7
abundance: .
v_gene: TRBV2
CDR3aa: CASSGRTSGGEQYF

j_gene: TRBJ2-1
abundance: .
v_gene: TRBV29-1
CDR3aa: CSVDTGTSGNEQFF

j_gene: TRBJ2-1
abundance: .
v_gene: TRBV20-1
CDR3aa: CSVSVTEQFF

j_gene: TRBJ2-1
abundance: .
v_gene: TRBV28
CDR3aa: CASSLSGGPGNEQFF

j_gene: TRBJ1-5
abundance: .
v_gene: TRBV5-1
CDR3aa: CASSLGAGQPQHF

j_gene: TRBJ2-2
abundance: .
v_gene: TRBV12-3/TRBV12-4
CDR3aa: CASTPGGELFF

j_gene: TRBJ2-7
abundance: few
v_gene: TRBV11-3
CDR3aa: CASSLWTGYEQYF

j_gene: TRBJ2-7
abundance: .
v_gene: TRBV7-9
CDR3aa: CASSFAGATYEQYF

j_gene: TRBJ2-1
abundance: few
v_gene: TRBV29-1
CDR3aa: CSVPLRSNRNEQFF

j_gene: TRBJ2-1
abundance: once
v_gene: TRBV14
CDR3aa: CASSLYSGGFNSGTVPEQFF

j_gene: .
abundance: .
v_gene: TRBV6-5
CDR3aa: CASGTEQGSGNTIYF

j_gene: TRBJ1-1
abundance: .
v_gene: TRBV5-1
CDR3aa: CASSLPQGGTEAFF

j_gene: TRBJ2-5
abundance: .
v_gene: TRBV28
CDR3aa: CASSLRGHYETQYF

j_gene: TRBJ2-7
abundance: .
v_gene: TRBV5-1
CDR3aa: CASSLALAQEFSYEQYF

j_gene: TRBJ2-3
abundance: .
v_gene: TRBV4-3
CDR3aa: CASSLAGVADTQYF

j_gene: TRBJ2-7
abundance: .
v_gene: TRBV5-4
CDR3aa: CASSQQGAYEQYF

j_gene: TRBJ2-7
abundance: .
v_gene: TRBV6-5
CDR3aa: CASSGWTGTYEQYF

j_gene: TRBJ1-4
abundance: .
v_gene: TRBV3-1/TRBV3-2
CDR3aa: CASSPTGTFNEKLFF

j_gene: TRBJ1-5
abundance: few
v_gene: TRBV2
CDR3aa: CASDSDRFLSSQPQHF

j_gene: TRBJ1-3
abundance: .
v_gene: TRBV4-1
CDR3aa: CASSQRDYSGNTIYF

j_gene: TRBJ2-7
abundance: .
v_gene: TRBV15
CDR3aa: CATSRDGARNYEQYF

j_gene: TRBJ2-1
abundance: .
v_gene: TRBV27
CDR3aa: CASRTHLAPTGKFF

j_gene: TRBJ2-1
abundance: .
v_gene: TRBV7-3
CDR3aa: CASSPGLAGAGQQFF

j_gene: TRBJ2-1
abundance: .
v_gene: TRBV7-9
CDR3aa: CASSLVIGSNEQFF

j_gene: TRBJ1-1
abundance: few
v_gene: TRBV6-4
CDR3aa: CASSAAPGNTEAFF

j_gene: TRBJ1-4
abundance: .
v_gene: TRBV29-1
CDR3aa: CSVASRGLGEKLFF

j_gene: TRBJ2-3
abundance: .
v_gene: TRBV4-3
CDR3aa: CASSQYSGYTDTQYF

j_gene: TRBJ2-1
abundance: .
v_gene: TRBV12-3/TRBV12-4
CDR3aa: CASSLGWQEQFF

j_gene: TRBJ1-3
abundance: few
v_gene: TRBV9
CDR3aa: CASSVEIDTGNTIYF

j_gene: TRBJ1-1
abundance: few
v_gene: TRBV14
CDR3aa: CASSPSGGPLQAFF

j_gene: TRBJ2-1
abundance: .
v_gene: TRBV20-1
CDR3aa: CSASSGLGGYNEQFF

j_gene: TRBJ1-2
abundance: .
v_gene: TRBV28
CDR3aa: CASSFTRADYGYTF

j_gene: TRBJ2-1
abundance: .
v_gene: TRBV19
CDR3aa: CASSASGRAISYNEQFF

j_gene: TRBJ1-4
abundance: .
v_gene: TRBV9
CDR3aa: CASSPNPGGTNEKLFF

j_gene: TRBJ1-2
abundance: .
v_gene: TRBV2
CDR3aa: CASQGQENYGYTF

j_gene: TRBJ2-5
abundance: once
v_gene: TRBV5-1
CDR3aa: CASSLGGEETQYF